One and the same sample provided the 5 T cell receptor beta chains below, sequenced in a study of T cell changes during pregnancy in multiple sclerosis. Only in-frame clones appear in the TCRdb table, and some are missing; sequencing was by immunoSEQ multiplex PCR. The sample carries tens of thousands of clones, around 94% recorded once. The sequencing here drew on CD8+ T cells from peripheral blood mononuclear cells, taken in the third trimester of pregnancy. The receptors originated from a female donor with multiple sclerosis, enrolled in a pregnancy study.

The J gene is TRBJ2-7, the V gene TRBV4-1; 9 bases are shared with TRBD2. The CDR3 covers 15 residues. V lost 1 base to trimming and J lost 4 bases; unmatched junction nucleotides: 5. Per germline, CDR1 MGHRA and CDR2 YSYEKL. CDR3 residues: CASSQGGRAFYEQYF. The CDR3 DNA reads TGCGCCAGCAGCCAAGGCGGGAGGGCGTTTTACGAGCAGTACTTC.

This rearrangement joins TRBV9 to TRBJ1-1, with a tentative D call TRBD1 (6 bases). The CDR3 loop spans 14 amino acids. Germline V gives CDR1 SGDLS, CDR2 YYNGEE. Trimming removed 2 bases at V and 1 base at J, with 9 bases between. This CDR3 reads CASSVTGRNTEAFF. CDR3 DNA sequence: TGTGCCAGCAGCGTCACAGGGAGGAACACTGAAGCTTTCTTT.

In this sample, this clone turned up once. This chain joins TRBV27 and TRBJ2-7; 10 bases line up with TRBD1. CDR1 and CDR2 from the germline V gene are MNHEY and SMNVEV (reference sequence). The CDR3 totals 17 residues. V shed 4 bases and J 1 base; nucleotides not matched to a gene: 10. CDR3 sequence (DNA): TGTGCCAGCAGTTCACCGACAGGGGGCCCTTTTTCCTACGAGCAGTACTTC. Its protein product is CASSSPTGGPFSYEQYF.

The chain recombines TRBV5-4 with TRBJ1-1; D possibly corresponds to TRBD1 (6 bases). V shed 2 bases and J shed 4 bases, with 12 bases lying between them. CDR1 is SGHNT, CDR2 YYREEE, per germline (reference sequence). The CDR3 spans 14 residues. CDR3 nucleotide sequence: TGTGCCAGCAGCTTCGCCACAGGGCTCACTGAAGCTTTCTTT. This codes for CASSFATGLTEAFF.

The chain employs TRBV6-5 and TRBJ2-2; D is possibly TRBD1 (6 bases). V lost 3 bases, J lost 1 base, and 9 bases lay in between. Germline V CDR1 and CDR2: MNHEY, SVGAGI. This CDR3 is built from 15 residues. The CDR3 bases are TGTGCCAGCAGTTATAGGACAGAGAACACCGGGGAGCTGTTTTTT. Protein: CASSYRTENTGELFF.